This entry describes one TCR beta chain. The antigen remains undetermined. Per the study methods: For the immunoSEQ data, sequences were junction-only without quality scores, so filtering differed. The method was immunoSEQ multiplex PCR; TCRdb's version includes in-frame clones alone and lacks a portion of them. V, J and clone size were drawn from that table, and D and trimming were deduced from the DNA. Here the sample spans 900,000 to 1,200,000 clones, about 84% being singletons. In the CD4+ fraction, cells were divided into CD45RA+ naive and CD45RA-negative memory subsets. This sample is part of a study of shared clonotypes between healthy human individuals. General study points: Owing to a small donor count, the genetic and exposure-history diversity represented was limited. Naive subsets generally had larger estimated richness than memory subsets.

This CDR3 has 17 amino acids. CDR1 and CDR2 from the germline V gene are SGHAT and FQNNGV. J was trimmed by 5 bases and V by 1 base; bases with no gene match: 10. The rearrangement links TRBV11-2 to TRBJ2-5, with 10 bases fitting TRBD2. The TCR sequence derives from a man aged 18 to 35 in good health. Some clones in this sample may be carry-over from other donors' samples. Material: memory CD4+ T cells from PBMCs. Subset described: CD45RA-negative fraction. The CDR3: CASSLVSSGRALETQYF. For the CDR3, the DNA is TGTGCCAGCAGCTTAGTTTCCAGCGGGAGGGCCCTTGAGACCCAGTACTTC. The complete variable domain, with remaining parts taken from reference TRBV11-2 and TRBJ2-5, reads EAGVAQSPRYKIIEKRQSVAFWCNPISGHATLYWYQQILGQGPKLLIQFQNNGVVDDSQLPKDRFSAERLKGVDSTLKIQPAKLEDSAVYLCASSLVSSGRALETQYFGPGTRLLVL.